These T cell receptor beta chains were read from a single sample in a study of blood T cell repertoires in COVID-19. TCRdb keeps only in-frame clones here, not all; method: immunoSEQ multiplex PCR. The sample lists about 65,000 clones; approximately 93% were seen once. Sequenced input: peripheral blood. The receptors come from a man in his sixties or seventies with active COVID-19. Both conserved end residues are part of each CDR3. Fields, in order: J gene, V gene, CDR3 length, clone size, D gene, CDR3 protein, CDR3 DNA. The D gene is left open where the match is weak. Where a row states a size, it is once, few, many or the class of an expanded clone; other rows omit it.

TRBJ1-2 TRBV7-2 13 NA TRBD1 CASSSQGDRGYTF TGTGCCAGCAGCTCACAGGGGGACCGTGGCTACACCTTC
TRBJ1-1 TRBV5-4 14 once NA CASSLASENTEAFF TGTGCCAGCAGCTTGGCGTCAGAGAACACTGAAGCTTTCTTT
TRBJ2-1 TRBV4-1 14 NA NA CASSQVLGHNEQFF TGCGCCAGCAGCCAAGTACTAGGTCACAATGAGCAGTTCTTC
TRBJ1-2 TRBV28 12 NA NA CASSPTGLGYTF TGTGCCAGCAGCCCTACAGGGTTAGGCTACACCTTC
TRBJ2-3 TRBV5-1 16 NA TRBD1 CASSSGTGGLPDTQYF TGCGCCAGCAGCTCCGGGACAGGGGGCTTGCCAGATACGCAGTATTTT
TRBJ2-1 TRBV6-5 16 NA TRBD1 CASSYPVTGGYNEQFF TGTGCCAGCAGTTACCCCGTTACAGGGGGCTACAATGAGCAGTTCTTC
TRBJ1-5 TRBV2 13 once NA CASVSLRNQPQHF TGTGCCAGTGTTAGCCTACGCAATCAGCCCCAGCATTTT
TRBJ2-4 TRBV27 17 NA TRBD2 CASRGLAGVLAKNIQYF TGTGCCAGCAGAGGGCTAGCGGGGGTACTAGCCAAAAACATTCAGTACTTC
TRBJ1-1 TRBV5-1 15 NA NA CASSLGGQKNTEAFF TGCGCCAGCAGCTTGGGAGGACAGAAGAACACTGAAGCTTTCTTT
TRBJ1-4 TRBV6-6 13 NA NA CASISLRGSKLFF TGTGCCAGCATCTCCCTTAGGGGGTCGAAACTGTTTTTT
TRBJ1-6 TRBV19 12 NA NA CASSQPNSPLHF TGTGCCAGTTCACAGCCAAATTCACCCCTCCACTTT
TRBJ2-7 TRBV9 16 NA TRBD2 CASSVVGGGAFNEQYF TGTGCCAGCAGCGTAGTTGGCGGGGGGGCTTTCAACGAGCAGTACTTC
TRBJ1-1 TRBV3-1/TRBV3-2 17 NA TRBD1 CASSPHMGQATNTEAFF TGTGCCAGCAGCCCCCACATGGGACAGGCGACGAACACTGAAGCTTTCTTT
TRBJ2-5 TRBV4-1 16 NA NA CASSQDGWQGRETQYF TGCGCCAGCAGCCAAGACGGATGGCAGGGCCGCGAGACCCAGTACTTC
TRBJ1-1 TRBV4-1 14 NA NA CASSQRHPNTEAFF TGCGCCAGCAGCCAAAGACACCCGAACACTGAAGCTTTCTTT
TRBJ1-2 TRBV7-2 15 NA NA CASTYPGGLYYGYTF TGTGCCAGCACCTATCCGGGGGGGCTATACTATGGCTACACCTTC
TRBJ1-2 TRBV6-6 14 NA TRBD1 CAIFGGQGARGYTF TGTGCCATTTTTGGCGGGCAGGGGGCTCGCGGCTACACCTTC
TRBJ1-1 TRBV5-6 15 NA TRBD1 CASSSGTGRDTEAFF TGTGCCAGCAGCTCCGGGACAGGGCGGGATACTGAAGCTTTCTTT
TRBJ1-5 TRBV7-8 16 NA TRBD1 CASSHGTGSGNQPQHF TGTGCCAGCAGCCACGGGACAGGTAGTGGCAATCAGCCCCAGCATTTT
TRBJ1-2 TRBV2 13 NA NA CASSEGVSYGYTF TGTGCCAGCAGTGAAGGTGTCTCGTATGGCTACACCTTC
TRBJ1-4 TRBV7-2 15 once NA CASSPTGITNEKLFF TGTGCCAGCAGCCCTACAGGGATCACTAATGAAAAACTGTTTTTT
TRBJ2-5 TRBV6-5 13 once NA CASSRGIQETQYF TGTGCCAGCTCCCGCGGAATACAAGAGACCCAGTACTTC
TRBJ2-7 TRBV7-8 14 NA NA CASSPLTNSYEQYF TGTGCCAGCAGCCCACTGACAAACTCCTACGAGCAGTACTTC
TRBJ2-1 TRBV7-8 14 few TRBD2 CASSPPGGVDEQFF TGTGCCAGCAGCCCCCCGGGGGGGGTTGATGAGCAGTTCTTC
TRBJ1-3 TRBV28 14 NA NA CASSPGSVGNTIYF TGTGCCAGCAGCCCCGGGTCCGTTGGAAACACCATATATTTT
TRBJ2-3 TRBV4-2 15 NA TRBD2 CASRRGGGGADTQYF TGTGCCAGCAGGAGAGGTGGCGGGGGGGCCGATACGCAGTATTTT
TRBJ2-3 TRBV7-9 16 once TRBD2 CASSFGLAAGTDTQYF TGTGCCAGCAGCTTCGGACTAGCAGCTGGCACAGATACGCAGTATTTT
TRBJ2-1 TRBV9 14 NA NA CASSERLELNEQFF TGTGCCAGCAGCGAACGACTAGAGCTAAATGAGCAGTTCTTC
TRBJ2-3 TRBV19 15 NA TRBD2 CASSILGGGADTQYF TGTGCCAGTAGTATCTTGGGCGGGGGGGCAGATACGCAGTATTTT
TRBJ2-3 TRBV6-2/TRBV6-3 16 NA NA CASSYPIGGATDTQYF TGTGCCAGCAGTTACCCTATCGGTGGAGCTACAGATACGCAGTATTTT
TRBJ2-1 TRBV2 13 NA NA CASSVQGNNEQFF TGTGCCAGCAGTGTCCAGGGGAACAATGAGCAGTTCTTC
TRBJ2-3 TRBV9 14 NA NA CASSREYGTDTQYF TGTGCCAGCAGCCGGGAGTACGGCACAGATACGCAGTATTTT
TRBJ1-5 TRBV11-2 15 NA TRBD1 CASSLAGTANQPQHF TGTGCCAGCAGCTTAGCCGGGACAGCCAATCAGCCCCAGCATTTT
TRBJ2-5 TRBV5-4 16 NA TRBD2 CASSQGLAGPQETQYF TGTGCCAGCAGCCAGGGACTAGCGGGTCCTCAAGAGACCCAGTACTTC
TRBJ2-4 TRBV9 15 NA TRBD1 CASSVQGDVKNIQYF TGTGCCAGCAGCGTACAGGGGGATGTCAAAAACATTCAGTACTTC
TRBJ1-1 TRBV29-1 13 NA TRBD1 CSAGQGANTEAFF TGCAGCGCCGGACAGGGGGCGAACACTGAAGCTTTCTTT
TRBJ2-3 TRBV9 15 NA TRBD2 CASSIAGGSTDTQYF TGTGCCAGCAGCATAGCGGGGGGGAGCACAGATACGCAGTATTTT
TRBJ1-5 TRBV6-6 14 NA NA CASSYSEQNQPQHF TGTGCCAGCAGTTACTCGGAGCAGAATCAGCCCCAGCATTTT
TRBJ2-3 TRBV9 16 NA NA CASSVVGLAPTDTQYF TGTGCCAGCAGCGTAGTGGGACTGGCTCCCACAGATACGCAGTATTTT